The 14 T cell receptor beta chains below all came from one sample that was sequenced in a study of cytomegalovirus exposure and HLA in healthy donors. In the PCR, 60 Vbeta and 13 Jbeta primers were used. The repertoire was sequenced with immunoSEQ multiplex PCR; TCRdb's copy has only in-frame clones and lacks some. The sample has roughly 110,000 clones, over 55% seen once. Material: PBMCs. All receptors derive from a man between 18 and 29 years old in good health and CMV-seropositive.

This clone has just a few counts. The rearrangement uses TRBV6-1 and TRBJ2-5; 13 bases are shared with TRBD2. CDR1 and CDR2 (germline): MNHNS, SASEGT. Trimming removed 4 bases from V and 4 bases from J; junction bases left unmatched: 3. This CDR3 is 15 amino acids long. The CDR3 loop reads CASSVLAGGGETQYF. The DNA of the CDR3 is TGTGCCAGCAGTGTACTAGCGGGGGGGGGAGAGACCCAGTACTTC.

The V gene is TRBV7-9, the J gene TRBJ1-1; TRBD1 aligns across 9 bases. CDR1 is SEHNR, CDR2 FQNEAQ, per germline (reference sequence). The CDR3 covers 17 residues. J gave up 1 base and V 8 bases, and 14 bases lay outside the gene matches. CDR3 residues: CASLPGQGGIGNTEAFF. CDR3 nucleotide sequence: TGTGCCAGCTTGCCGGGACAGGGTGGGATAGGGAACACTGAAGCTTTCTTT.

The sample holds one count of this clone. Sequence at one end of the junction differs from germline and may be a read error. The chain couples TRBV7-9 to TRBJ2-1; 12 positions agree with TRBD1. CDR1 and CDR2 (germline): SEHNR, FQNEAQ (reference sequence). CDR3 length equals 18 residues. The DNA of the CDR3 is TGTTCCAGCAGCTTAGGGACAGGGGGCGGTCTATCCGTCTATGAGCAGTTCTTC. It encodes CSSSLGTGGGLSVYEQFF.

This clone was picked up many times. This chain uses TRBV6-1 with TRBJ1-4; 9 bases match TRBD1. J gave up 8 bases and V 4 bases, and 5 bases lay outside the gene matches. In germline, CDR1 is MNHNS, CDR2 SASEGT. The CDR3 totals 14 residues. The CDR3 nucleotides read TGTGCCAGCAGTGGGGGACAGGGATACGAAAAACTGTTTTTT. This codes for CASSGGQGYEKLFF.

This clone was seen a few times. This chain joins TRBV6-1 and TRBJ2-7; 12 bases line up with TRBD1. Per germline, CDR1 MNHNS and CDR2 SASEGT. The ends lost 6 bases at V and 3 bases at J; junction bases unmatched: 6. The CDR3 is 15 amino acids. CDR3 amino acids: CASRAGTGGVYEQYV. The CDR3 DNA reads as TGTGCCAGCAGGGCAGGGACAGGGGGCGTCTACGAGCAGTACGTC.

The V and J genes are TRBV7-2 and TRBJ2-7; 9 bases map to TRBD1. V was clipped by 3 bases and J by 3 bases; unmatched bases: 12. Germline V gene lookup returns CDR1 SGHTA and CDR2 FQGNSA. The CDR3 is 17 residues long. The chain's CDR3 is CASSFLNRDRERYEQYV. CDR3 coding DNA: TGTGCCAGCAGCTTCTTAAACCGGGACAGGGAGCGCTACGAGCAGTACGTC.

The CDR3 DNA reads as TGCGCCAGCAGCTTGGCGGGGGGGGCGAGCTCTGGAAACACCATATATTTT. Protein sequence: CASSLAGGASSGNTIYF. The chain has TRBV5-1 and TRBJ1-3, with TRBD1 as a possible D gene (6 bases). This CDR3 spans 17 amino acids. Germline assignment: CDR1 SGHRS and CDR2 YFSETQ. V lost 0 bases and J 0 bases, leaving 13 bases between the germline ends.

The genes are TRBV5-1 and TRBJ2-5, with D perhaps TRBD2 (6 bases). Trimming took 0 bases from V and 4 from J, leaving 13 bases between them. The CDR3 spans 15 residues. Germline V gene data show CDR1 as SGHRS and CDR2 as YFSETQ. The CDR3 here is CASSLAGMEGETQYF. The DNA for the CDR3 is TGCGCCAGCAGCTTGGCAGGGATGGAGGGAGAGACCCAGTACTTC.

The rearrangement links TRBV5-6 to TRBJ2-7, with 7 bases that match TRBD1. V was pared by 3 bases and J by 2 bases, with 5 bases of the junction left unmatched. The CDR3 is 14 amino acids. Germline CDR1 reads SGHDT; CDR2 reads YYEEEE. The CDR3 here is CASSSEGQPYEQYF. The CDR3 DNA reads as TGTGCCAGCAGCTCTGAGGGACAGCCCTACGAGCAGTACTTC. The full variable domain, rest sourced from reference TRBV5-6 and TRBJ2-7, is DAGVTQSPTHLIKTRGQQVTLRCSPKSGHDTVSWYQQALGQGPQFIFQYYEEEERQRGNFPDRFSGHQFPNYSSELNVNALLLGDSALYLCASSSEGQPYEQYFGPGTRLTVT.

In nucleotides, the CDR3 is TGTGCCAGCAGTGTGGGGGGGCCCAGCAATCAGCCCCAGCATTTT. This sequence encodes CASSVGGPSNQPQHF. The chain joins TRBV6-1 to TRBJ1-5; D possibly corresponds to TRBD1 (6 bases). Germline V gives CDR1 MNHNS, CDR2 SASEGT. The CDR3 consists of 15 residues. Trimming shortened V by 4 bases and J by 1 base, and 11 bases separated the two germline ends.

This clone occurred a few times. The gene calls are TRBV11-2 and TRBJ1-2; weak D call: TRBD1 (6 bases). Germline values: CDR1 SGHAT, CDR2 FQNNGV. V lost 8 bases, J lost 0 bases, and 19 bases lay in between. There are 16 residues in the CDR3. The DNA of the CDR3 is TGTGCCAGCCGCCCAAACCCCAGGGGAACTAACTATGGCTACACCTTC. Encoded protein: CASRPNPRGTNYGYTF.

This chain links TRBV11-3 with TRBJ2-1; TRBD1 agrees at 10 bases. With V trimmed by 4 bases and J by 2 bases, 2 bases remained unmatched. Germline V gene data show CDR1 as SGHNT and CDR2 as YENEEA. The CDR3 has 15 residues. In nucleotides, the CDR3 is TGTGCCAGCAGCTCGACAGGGGGCACCTACAATGAGCAGTTCTTC. Translation: CASSSTGGTYNEQFF.

J is TRBJ1-6 and V is TRBV5-1; D unclear. Germline V lookup: CDR1 SGHRS, CDR2 YFSETQ. The V and J ends lost 6 bases and 3 bases respectively, with 7 bases between them. The length of the CDR3 is 13 residues. DNA for the CDR3: TGCGCCAGCACTTTAAACTATAATTCACCCCTCCACTTT. Amino acid sequence: CASTLNYNSPLHF.

A single count supports this clone. The chain combines TRBV9 with TRBJ2-5; 8 bases align to TRBD2. This CDR3 has 16 amino acids. The trim removed 0 bases at V and 5 bases at J, leaving 9 bases unmatched. CDR1 and CDR2 from the germline V gene are SGDLS and YYNGEE. This CDR3 reads CASSVGAGGAEETQYF. The DNA of the CDR3 is TGTGCCAGCAGCGTAGGGGCCGGGGGGGCTGAGGAGACCCAGTACTTC.